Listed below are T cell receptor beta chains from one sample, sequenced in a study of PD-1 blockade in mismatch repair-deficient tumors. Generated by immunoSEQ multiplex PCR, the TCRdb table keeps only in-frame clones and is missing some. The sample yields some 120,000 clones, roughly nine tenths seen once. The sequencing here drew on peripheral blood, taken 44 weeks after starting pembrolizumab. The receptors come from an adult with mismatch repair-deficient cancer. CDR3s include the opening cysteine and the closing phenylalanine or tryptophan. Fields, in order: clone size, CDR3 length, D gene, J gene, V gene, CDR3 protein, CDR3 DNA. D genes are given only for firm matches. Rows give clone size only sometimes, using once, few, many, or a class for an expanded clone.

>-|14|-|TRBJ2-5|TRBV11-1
CASSLHSGEETQYF
TGTGCCAGCAGCTTACATTCAGGGGAAGAGACCCAGTACTTC
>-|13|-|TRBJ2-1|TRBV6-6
CASCRDSRDEQFF
TGTGCCAGCTGTAGAGACAGCAGGGATGAGCAGTTCTTC
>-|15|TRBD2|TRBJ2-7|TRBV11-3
CASSLETSGTYEQYF
TGTGCCAGCAGCTTAGAGACTAGCGGAACCTACGAGCAGTACTTC
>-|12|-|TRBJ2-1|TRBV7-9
CASSLTKDEQFF
TGTGCCAGCAGCTTAACAAAGGATGAGCAGTTCTTC
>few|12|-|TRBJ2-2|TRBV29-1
CSVVHNTGELFF
TGCAGCGTTGTACATAACACCGGGGAGCTGTTTTTT
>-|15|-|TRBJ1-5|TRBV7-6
CASSHGSGKGQPQHF
TGTGCCAGCAGCCACGGGTCAGGGAAGGGTCAGCCCCAGCATTTT
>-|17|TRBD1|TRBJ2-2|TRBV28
CASTLPSGQGNTGELFF
TGTGCCAGCACTTTACCTTCGGGACAGGGGAACACCGGGGAGCTGTTTTTT
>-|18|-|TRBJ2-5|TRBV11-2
CASSLEAPTSGRGETQYF
TGTGCCAGCAGCTTAGAGGCCCCAACTTCGGGTAGGGGGGAGACCCAGTACTTC
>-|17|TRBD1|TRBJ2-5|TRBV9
CASSRLRDRGRVETQYF
TGTGCCAGCAGCCGTCTCCGGGACAGGGGGCGAGTAGAGACCCAGTACTTC
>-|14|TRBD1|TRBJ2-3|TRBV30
CAWNGAGGQDTQYF
TGTGCCTGGAATGGGGCAGGGGGCCAAGATACGCAGTATTTT
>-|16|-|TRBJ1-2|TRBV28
CASSSLRQDRNYGYTF
TGTGCCAGCAGCTCGCTTCGACAGGATCGAAACTATGGCTACACCTTC
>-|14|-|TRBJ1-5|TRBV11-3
CASSLRGGSQPQHF
TGTGCCAGCAGCCTTCGCGGGGGGAGTCAGCCCCAGCATTTT
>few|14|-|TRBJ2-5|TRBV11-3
CASSPSTRPETQYF
TGTGCCAGCAGCCCATCGACCCGCCCAGAGACCCAGTACTTC
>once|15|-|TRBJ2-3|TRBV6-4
CASSEGSAYTDTQYF
TGTGCCAGCAGTGAGGGTTCTGCCTACACAGATACGCAGTATTTT
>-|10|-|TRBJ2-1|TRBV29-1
CSVHETRGFF
TGCAGCGTGCATGAGACCCGTGGGTTCTTC
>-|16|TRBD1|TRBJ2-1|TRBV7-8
CASSRGTGWYYNEQFF
TGTGCCAGCAGCCGAGGGACAGGGTGGTACTACAATGAGCAGTTCTTC
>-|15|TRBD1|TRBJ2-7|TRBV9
CASSPTGAPSYEQYF
TGTGCCAGCAGCCCAACAGGGGCCCCCTCCTACGAGCAGTACTTC
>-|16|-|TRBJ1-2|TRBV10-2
CASSESIYSVDYGYTF
TGCGCCAGCAGTGAGTCGATCTATTCGGTGGACTATGGCTACACCTTC
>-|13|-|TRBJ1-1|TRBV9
CASSVDAGTEAFF
TGTGCCAGCAGCGTAGACGCAGGCACTGAAGCTTTCTTT
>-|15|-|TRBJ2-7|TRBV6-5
CASSLRAGRYYEQYF
TGTGCCAGTAGCCTCCGGGCAGGGCGATACTACGAGCAGTACTTC
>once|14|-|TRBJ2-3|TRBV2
CASKGRVATDTQYF
TGTGCCAGCAAAGGCAGGGTCGCGACAGATACGCAGTATTTT
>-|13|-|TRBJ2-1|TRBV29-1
CSVEDPPLDEQFF
TGCAGCGTGGAGGACCCGCCTTTGGATGAGCAGTTCTTC
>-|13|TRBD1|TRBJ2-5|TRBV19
CARGTGPEETQYF
TGTGCCAGGGGGACAGGGCCGGAGGAGACCCAGTACTTC
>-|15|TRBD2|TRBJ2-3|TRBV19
CASTLAGGVEDTQYF
TGTGCCAGCACACTAGCGGGAGGAGTAGAAGATACGCAGTATTTT
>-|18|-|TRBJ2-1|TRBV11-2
CASSSLRQSKVFGNEQFF
TGTGCCAGCAGCTCCCTACGCCAGTCGAAAGTATTCGGCAATGAGCAGTTCTTC
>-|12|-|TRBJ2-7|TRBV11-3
CASSCVGCEQYF
TGTGCCAGCAGCTGCGTGGGTTGCGAGCAGTACTTC
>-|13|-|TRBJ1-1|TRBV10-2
CASSESAGTEAFF
TGCGCCAGCAGTGAGTCGGCGGGCACTGAAGCTTTCTTT
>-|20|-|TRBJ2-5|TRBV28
CASSFRIDGLGAWDQETQYF
TGTGCCAGCAGTTTTAGGATCGATGGATTAGGGGCCTGGGACCAAGAGACCCAGTACTTC
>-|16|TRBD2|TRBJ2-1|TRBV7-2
CASSFFPGASGNEQFF
TGTGCCAGCAGCTTCTTCCCGGGGGCTAGCGGGAATGAGCAGTTCTTC
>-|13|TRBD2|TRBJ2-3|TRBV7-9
CASSPGAGGRTFF
TGTGCCAGCAGCCCCGGAGCGGGAGGGCGGACTTTTTTT
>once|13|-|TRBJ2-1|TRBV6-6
CASSTGAYNEQFF
TGTGCCAGCAGTACCGGGGCCTACAATGAGCAGTTCTTC
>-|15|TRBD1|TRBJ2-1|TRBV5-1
CASSLEGANYNEQFF
TGCGCCAGCAGCTTGGAGGGGGCAAACTACAATGAGCAGTTCTTC
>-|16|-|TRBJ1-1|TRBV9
CASSAPGAGSHTEAFF
TGTGCCAGCAGCGCTCCAGGGGCTGGAAGCCACACTGAAGCTTTCTTT
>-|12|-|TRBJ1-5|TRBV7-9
CASSLDNQPQHF
TGTGCCAGCAGCTTAGATAATCAGCCCCAGCATTTT
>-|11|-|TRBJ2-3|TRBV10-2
CASTQTDTQYF
TGCGCCAGCACCCAGACAGATACGCAGTATTTT
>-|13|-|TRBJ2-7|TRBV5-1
CASSLDRFHEQYF
TGCGCCAGCAGCTTGGACAGATTCCACGAGCAGTACTTC
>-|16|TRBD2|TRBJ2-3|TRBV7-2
CASSPGTSGRGDTQYF
TGTGCCAGCAGCCCGGGGACTAGCGGGAGAGGAGATACGCAGTATTTT
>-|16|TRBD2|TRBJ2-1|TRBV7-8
CASSFLAGGPYNEQFF
TGTGCCAGCAGCTTCTTAGCGGGAGGGCCCTACAATGAGCAGTTCTTC
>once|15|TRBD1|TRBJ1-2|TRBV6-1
CASSEADRGNYGYTF
TGTGCCAGCAGTGAAGCGGACAGGGGGAACTATGGCTACACCTTC
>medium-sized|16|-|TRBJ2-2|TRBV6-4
CASSGKEGMSTGELFF
TGTGCCAGCAGTGGAAAGGAGGGAATGAGCACCGGGGAGCTGTTTTTT
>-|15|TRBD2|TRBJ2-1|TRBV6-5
CASMGEAGVSYEQFF
TGTGCCAGCATGGGAGAAGCGGGAGTTTCGTATGAGCAGTTCTTC
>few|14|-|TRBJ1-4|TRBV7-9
CASKAGTTNEKLFF
TGTGCCAGCAAGGCAGGGACGACTAATGAAAAACTGTTTTTT
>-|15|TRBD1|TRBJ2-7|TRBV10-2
CASRGPGQGRDEQYF
TGCGCCAGCAGAGGTCCGGGACAGGGGAGGGACGAGCAGTACTTC
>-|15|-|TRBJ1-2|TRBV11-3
CASSLRQRSEGGYTF
TGTGCCAGCAGCTTACGACAGCGGAGCGAGGGGGGCTACACCTTC
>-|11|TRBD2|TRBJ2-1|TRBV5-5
CASSLGTSGFF
TGTGCCAGCAGCTTGGGGACTAGCGGGTTCTTC
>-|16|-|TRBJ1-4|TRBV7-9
CASSMDSRQTNEKLFF
TGTGCCAGCAGCATGGACAGTCGTCAAACTAATGAAAAACTGTTTTTT
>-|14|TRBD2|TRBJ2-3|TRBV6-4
CASSASGNTDTQYF
TGTGCCAGCAGTGCTAGCGGGAACACAGATACGCAGTATTTT
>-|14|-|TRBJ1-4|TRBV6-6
CASSNTGTNEKLFF
TGTGCCAGCAGCAACACAGGGACTAATGAAAAACTGTTTTTT
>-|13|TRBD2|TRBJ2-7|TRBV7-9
CASSQRGPHEQYF
TGTGCCAGCAGCCAGCGGGGTCCCCACGAGCAGTACTTC
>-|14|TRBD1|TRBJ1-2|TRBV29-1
CSVEDPGQGIGYTF
TGCAGCGTTGAAGACCCGGGACAGGGGATCGGCTACACCTTC
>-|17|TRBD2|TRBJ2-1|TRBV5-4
CASSLEGRGRYNNEQFF
TGTGCCAGCAGCTTGGAGGGGAGGGGTCGCTACAACAATGAGCAGTTCTTC
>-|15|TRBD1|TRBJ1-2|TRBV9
CASSVDDRGDRGYTF
TGTGCCAGCAGCGTGGATGACAGGGGAGACCGTGGCTACACCTTC